The source of this T cell receptor (beta chain) is a study of T cells after yellow fever vaccination. For TCR, cDNA came from 5'RACE template switching, which added a universal primer site and UMIs. TCRdb processed the 5' RACE reads anew with MiXCR; each CDR3 protein has one entry. The data contain 550,000 or so distinct CDR3 sequences, 15% to 20% of them seen just once; the ten biggest clones take up roughly an eighth. For this clonotype: Antigen specificity is unknown.

The CDR3 contains 11 residues. Trimming stripped 5 bases from V and 7 bases from J, with 9 bases between. Study-wide findings and caveats: Overall, a small share of clonotypes was seen in both CD4 and CD8 compartments. Post-booster reappearance was seen for most primary-vaccination clones (just under 97% CD4, around 91% CD8).

This material consisted of PBMCs, taken 15 days after the yellow fever booster vaccination. The clonotype comes from a man aged 30 to 39 who received the YFV17D yellow fever vaccine. V is TRBV12-3 or TRBV12-4 and J is TRBJ2-7, with D maybe TRBD2 (6 bases). CDR3 in DNA: TGTGCCAGCAGTCGGGGGTGGGAGCAGTACTTC. This encodes CASSRGWEQYF.